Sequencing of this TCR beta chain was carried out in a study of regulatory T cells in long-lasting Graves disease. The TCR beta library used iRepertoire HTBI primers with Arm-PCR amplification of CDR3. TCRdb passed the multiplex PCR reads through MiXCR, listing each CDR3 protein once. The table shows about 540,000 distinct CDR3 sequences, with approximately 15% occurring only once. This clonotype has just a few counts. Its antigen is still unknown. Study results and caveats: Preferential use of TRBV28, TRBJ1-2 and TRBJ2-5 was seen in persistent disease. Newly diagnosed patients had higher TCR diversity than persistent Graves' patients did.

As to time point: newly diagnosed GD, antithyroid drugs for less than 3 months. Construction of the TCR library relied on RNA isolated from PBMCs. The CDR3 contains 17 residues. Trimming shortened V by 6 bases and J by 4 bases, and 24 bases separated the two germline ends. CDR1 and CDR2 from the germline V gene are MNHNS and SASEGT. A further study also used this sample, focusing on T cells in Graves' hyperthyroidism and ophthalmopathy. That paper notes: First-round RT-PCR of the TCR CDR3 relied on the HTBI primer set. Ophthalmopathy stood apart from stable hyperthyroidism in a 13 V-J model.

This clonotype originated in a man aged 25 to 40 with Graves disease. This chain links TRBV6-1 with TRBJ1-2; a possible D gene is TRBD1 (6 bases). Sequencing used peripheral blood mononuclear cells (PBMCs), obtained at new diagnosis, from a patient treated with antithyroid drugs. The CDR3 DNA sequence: TGTGCCAGCAGCCCCTTCTATACCGGGACAAAAAGCTATGGCTACACCTTC. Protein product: CASSPFYTGTKSYGYTF.